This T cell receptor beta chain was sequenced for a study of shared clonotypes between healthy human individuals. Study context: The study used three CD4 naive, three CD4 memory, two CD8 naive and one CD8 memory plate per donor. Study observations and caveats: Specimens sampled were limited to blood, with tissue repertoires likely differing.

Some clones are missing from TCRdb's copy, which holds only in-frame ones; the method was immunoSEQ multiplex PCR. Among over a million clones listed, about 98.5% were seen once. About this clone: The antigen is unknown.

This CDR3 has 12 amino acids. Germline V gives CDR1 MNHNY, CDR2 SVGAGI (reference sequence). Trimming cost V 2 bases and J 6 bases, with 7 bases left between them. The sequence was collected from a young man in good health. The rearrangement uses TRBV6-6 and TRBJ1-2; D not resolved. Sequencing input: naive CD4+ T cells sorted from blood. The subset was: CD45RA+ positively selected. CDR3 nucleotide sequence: TGTGCCAGCAGTTACGGGCAGAATGGCTACACCTTC. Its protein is CASSYGQNGYTF.